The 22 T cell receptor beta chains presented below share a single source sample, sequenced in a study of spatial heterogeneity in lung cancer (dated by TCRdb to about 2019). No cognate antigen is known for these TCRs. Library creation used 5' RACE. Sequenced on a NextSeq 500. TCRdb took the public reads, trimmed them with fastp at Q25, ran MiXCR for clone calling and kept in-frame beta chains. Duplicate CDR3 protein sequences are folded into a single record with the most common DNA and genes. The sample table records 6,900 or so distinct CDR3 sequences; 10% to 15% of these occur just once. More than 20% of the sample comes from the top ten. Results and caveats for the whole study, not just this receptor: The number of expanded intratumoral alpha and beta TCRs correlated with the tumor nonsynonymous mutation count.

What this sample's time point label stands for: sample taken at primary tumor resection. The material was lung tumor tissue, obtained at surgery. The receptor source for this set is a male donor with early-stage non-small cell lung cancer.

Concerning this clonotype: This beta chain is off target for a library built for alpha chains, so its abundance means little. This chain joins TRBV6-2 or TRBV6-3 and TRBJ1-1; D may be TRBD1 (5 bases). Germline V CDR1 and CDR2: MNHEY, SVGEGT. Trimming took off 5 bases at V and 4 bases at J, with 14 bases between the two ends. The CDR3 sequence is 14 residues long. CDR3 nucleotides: TGTGCCAGCAGTAGACAGTTCGGGACCACTGAAGCTTTCTTT. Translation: CASSRQFGTTEAFF.

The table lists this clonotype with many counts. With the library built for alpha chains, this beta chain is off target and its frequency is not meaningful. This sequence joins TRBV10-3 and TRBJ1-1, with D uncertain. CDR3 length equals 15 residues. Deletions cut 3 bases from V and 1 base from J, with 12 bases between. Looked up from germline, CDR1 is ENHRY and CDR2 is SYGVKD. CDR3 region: CAISDYPRTNTEAFF. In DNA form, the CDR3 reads TGTGCCATCAGTGATTACCCCAGGACGAACACTGAAGCTTTCTTT.

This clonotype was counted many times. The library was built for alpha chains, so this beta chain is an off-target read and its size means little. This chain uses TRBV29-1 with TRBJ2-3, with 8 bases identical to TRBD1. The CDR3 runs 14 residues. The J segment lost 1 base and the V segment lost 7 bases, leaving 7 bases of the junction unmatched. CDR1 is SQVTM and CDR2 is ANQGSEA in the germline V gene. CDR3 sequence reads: CSGQKTGGTDTQYF. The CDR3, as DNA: TGCAGCGGACAGAAGACAGGGGGCACAGATACGCAGTATTTT.

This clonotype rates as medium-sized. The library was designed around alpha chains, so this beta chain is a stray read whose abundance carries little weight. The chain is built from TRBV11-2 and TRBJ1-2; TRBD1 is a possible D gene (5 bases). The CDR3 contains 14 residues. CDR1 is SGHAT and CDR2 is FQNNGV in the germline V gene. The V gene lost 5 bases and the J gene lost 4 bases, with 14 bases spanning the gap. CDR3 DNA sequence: TGTGCCAGCAGCCGCGGAACAGGTTTCTATGGCTACACCTTC. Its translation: CASSRGTGFYGYTF.

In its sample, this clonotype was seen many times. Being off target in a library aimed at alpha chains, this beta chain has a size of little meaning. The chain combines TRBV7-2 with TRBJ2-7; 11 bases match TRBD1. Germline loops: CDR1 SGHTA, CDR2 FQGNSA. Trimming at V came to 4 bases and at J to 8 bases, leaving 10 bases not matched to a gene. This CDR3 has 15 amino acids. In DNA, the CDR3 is TGTGCCAGCAGCTCCCGGACAGGGGGCGTTAATAAGCAGTACTTC. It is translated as CASSSRTGGVNKQYF. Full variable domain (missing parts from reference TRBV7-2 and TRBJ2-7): GAGVSQSPSNKVTEKGKDVELRCDPISGHTALYWYRQSLGQGLEFLIYFQGNSAPDKSGLPSDRFSAERTGGSVSTLTIQRTQQEDSAVYLCASSSRTGGVNKQYFGPGTRLTVT.

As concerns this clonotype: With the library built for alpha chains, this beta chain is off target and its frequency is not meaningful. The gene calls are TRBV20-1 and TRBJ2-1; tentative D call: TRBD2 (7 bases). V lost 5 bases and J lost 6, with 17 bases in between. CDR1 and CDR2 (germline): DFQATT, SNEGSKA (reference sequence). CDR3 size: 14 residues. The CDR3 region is CSARLFGGPNEQFF. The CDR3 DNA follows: TGCAGTGCTCGACTTTTCGGGGGGCCCAATGAGCAGTTCTTC.

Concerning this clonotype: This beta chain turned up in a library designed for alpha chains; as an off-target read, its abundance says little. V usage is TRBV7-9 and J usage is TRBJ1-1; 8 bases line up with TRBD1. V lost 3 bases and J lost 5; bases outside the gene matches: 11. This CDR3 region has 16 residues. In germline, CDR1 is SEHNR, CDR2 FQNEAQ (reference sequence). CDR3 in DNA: TGTGCCAGCAGCTTCGGAGGACAGGGAAGGAGGACTGAAGCTTTCTTT. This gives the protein CASSFGGQGRRTEAFF.

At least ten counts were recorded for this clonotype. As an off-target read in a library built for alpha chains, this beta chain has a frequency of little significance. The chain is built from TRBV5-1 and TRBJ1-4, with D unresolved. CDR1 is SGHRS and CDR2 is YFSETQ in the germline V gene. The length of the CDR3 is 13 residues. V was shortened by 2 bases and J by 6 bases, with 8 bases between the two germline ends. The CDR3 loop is CASSFREDEKLFF. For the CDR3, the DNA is TGCGCCAGCAGCTTCCGGGAGGATGAAAAACTGTTTTTT.

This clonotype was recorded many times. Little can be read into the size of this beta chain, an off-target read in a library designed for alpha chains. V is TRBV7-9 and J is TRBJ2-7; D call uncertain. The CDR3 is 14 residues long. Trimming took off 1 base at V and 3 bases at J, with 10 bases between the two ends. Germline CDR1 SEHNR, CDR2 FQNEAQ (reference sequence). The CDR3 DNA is TGTGCCAGCAGCTTAGGAGACATATACTACGAGCAGTACTTC. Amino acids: CASSLGDIYYEQYF.

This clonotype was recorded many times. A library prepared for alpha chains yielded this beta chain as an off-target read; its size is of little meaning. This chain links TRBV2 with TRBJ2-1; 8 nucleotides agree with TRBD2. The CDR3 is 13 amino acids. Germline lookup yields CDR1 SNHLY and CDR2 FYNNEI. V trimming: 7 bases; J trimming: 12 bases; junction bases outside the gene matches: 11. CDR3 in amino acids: CASTEERGMRQFF. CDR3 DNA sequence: TGTGCCAGCACCGAGGAGCGGGGGATGCGGCAGTTCTTC. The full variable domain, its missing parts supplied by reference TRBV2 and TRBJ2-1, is EPEVTQTPSHQVTQMGQEVILRCVPISNHLYFYWYRQILGQKVEFLVSFYNNEISEKSEIFDDQFSVERPDGSNFTLKIRSTKLEDSAMYFCASTEERGMRQFFGPGTRLTVL.

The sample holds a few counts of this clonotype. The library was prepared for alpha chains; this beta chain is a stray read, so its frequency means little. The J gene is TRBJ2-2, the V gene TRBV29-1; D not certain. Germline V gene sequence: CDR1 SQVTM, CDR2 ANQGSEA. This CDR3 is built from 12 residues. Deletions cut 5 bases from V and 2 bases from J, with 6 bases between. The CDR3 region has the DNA TGCAGCGTTTTACGCAACACCGGGGAGCTGTTTTTT. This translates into CSVLRNTGELFF.

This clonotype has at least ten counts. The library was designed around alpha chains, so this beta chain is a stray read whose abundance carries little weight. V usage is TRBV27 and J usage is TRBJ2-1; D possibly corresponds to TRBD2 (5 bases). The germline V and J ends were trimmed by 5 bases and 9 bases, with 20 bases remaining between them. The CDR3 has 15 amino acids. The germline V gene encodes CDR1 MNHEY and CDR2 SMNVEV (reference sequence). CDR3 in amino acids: CASSKGGSWVVEQFF. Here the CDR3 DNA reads TGTGCCAGCAGTAAGGGTGGGAGTTGGGTGGTTGAGCAGTTCTTC.

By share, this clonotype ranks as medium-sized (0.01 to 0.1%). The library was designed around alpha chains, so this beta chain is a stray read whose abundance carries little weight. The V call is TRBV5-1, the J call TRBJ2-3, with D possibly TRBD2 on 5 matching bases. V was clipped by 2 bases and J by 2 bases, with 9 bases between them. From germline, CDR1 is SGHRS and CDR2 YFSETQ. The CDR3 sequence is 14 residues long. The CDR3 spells CASSFGAATDTQYF. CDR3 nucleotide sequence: TGCGCCAGCAGCTTCGGAGCGGCCACAGATACGCAGTATTTT.

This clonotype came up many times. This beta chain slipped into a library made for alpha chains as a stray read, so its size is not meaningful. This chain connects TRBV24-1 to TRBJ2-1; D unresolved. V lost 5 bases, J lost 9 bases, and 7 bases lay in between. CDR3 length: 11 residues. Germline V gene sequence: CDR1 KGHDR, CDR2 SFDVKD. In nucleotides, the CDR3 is TGTGCCACCAGTGCGGTGGGTGAGCAGTTCTTC. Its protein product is CATSAVGEQFF.

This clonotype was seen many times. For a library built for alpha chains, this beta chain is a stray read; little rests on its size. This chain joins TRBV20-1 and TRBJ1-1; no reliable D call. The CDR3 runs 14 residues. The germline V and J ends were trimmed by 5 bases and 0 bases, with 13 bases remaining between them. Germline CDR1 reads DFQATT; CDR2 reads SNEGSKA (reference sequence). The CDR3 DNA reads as TGCAGTGCTCTCGCCGACACTATGAACACTGAAGCTTTCTTT. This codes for CSALADTMNTEAFF.

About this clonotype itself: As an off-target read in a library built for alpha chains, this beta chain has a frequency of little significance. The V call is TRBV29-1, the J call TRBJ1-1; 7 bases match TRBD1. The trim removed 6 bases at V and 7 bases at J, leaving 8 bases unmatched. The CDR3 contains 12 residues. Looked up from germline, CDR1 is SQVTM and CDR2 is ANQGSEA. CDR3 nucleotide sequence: TGCAGCGTGACGGCGGGACAGATTGAAGCTTTCTTT. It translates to CSVTAGQIEAFF.

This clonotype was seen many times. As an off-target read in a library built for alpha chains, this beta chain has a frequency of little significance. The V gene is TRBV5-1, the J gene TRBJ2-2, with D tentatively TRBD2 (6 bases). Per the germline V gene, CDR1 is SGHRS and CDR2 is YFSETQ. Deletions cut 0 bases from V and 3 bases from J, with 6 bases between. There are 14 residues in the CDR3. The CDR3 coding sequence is TGCGCCAGCAGCTTGGCGGGGGACACCGGGGAGCTGTTTTTT. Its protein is CASSLAGDTGELFF.

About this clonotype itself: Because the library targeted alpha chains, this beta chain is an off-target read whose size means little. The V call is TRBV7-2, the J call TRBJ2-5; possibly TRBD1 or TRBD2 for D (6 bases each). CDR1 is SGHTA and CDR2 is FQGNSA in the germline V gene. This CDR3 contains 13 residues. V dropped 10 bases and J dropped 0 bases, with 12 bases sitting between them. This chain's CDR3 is CATGGTNQETQYF. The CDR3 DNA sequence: TGTGCCACCGGCGGGACAAACCAAGAGACCCAGTACTTC.

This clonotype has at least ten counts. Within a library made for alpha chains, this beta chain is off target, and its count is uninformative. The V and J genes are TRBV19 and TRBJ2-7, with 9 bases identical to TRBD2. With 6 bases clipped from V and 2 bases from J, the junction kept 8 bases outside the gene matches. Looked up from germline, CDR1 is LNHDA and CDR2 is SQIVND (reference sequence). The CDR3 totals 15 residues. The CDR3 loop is CASRPGLASTYEQYF. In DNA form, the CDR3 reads TGTGCCAGTAGACCGGGACTAGCATCCACCTACGAGCAGTACTTC.

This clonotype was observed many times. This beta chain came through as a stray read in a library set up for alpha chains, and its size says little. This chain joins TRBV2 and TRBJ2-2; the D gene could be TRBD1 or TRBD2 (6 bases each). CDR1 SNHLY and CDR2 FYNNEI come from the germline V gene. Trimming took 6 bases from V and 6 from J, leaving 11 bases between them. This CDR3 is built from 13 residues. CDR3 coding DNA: TGTGCCAGCAGCCATGGGGGGCCCGGGGAGCTGTTTTTT. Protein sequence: CASSHGGPGELFF.

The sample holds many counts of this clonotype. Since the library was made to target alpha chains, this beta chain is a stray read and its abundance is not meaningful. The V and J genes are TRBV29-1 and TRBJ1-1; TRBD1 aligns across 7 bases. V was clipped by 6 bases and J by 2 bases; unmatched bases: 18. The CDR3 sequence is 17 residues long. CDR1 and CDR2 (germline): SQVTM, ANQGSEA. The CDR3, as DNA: TGCAGCGTCTCCCGAGGGGGCAACCAGAGGGTCAACACTGAAGCTTTCTTT. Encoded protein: CSVSRGGNQRVNTEAFF.

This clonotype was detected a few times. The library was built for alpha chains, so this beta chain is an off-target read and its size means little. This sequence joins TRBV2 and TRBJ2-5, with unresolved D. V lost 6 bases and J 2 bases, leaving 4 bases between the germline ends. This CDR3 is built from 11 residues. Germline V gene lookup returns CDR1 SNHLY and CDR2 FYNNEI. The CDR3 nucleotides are TGTGCCAGCAGAGAGCAAGAGACCCAGTACTTC. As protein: CASREQETQYF.